This T cell receptor (beta chain) derives from a study of human T cells and chemical hapten exposure. Study overall: There were weekly diphenylcyclopropenone doses to the scalp for patients throughout the approximately 25-week study. General study results and limits: PT1 expanded TCR counts correlated positively with patch test score.

The junction had 17 bases not matched to a gene; V was cut back by 5 bases and J by 6 bases. There are 18 residues in the CDR3. Germline CDR1 and CDR2: LGHNA and YNFKEQ. This clonotype was picked up a small number of times. Its antigen is unidentified. TCRdb processed the RACE reads anew with MiXCR; each CDR3 protein has one entry. The repertoire holds 95,000 to 150,000 distinct CDR3 sequences, with around 15% as singletons. Time point in this sample: patch test 1, 2 weeks after DPC sensitization. Documented treatment: therapeutic diphenylcyclopropenone sensitization with weekly scalp DPC. Patients had alopecia, were aged 18 to 70, and were not pregnant.

The gene calls are TRBV4-2 and TRBJ1-1, with 11 bases aligning to TRBD1. Source: whole blood, taken in connection with sensitization to the hapten diphenylcyclopropenone (DPC). The clonotype comes from a man younger than 35 with alopecia areata. Some clones in this sample may be carry-over from other donors' samples. CDR3 nucleotides: TGTGCCAGCAGCAACCAAGAATTTGGGACAGGGGGTTTCTCTGAAGCTTTCTTT. The encoded protein is CASSNQEFGTGGFSEAFF.